This TCR beta chain was documented in a study of T cell repertoires in cytomegalovirus infection. Turning to the study itself: Signatures in public TCR beta sequences pointed to both CMV infection and matching HLA type.

This clonotype was observed a few times. Its antigen is undetermined. Points from the study as a whole: In two of eight donors, the top clonotype was HLA-C-restricted CMV-specific. Cumulative frequency of public TCR beta families picked out carriers of CMV plus the relevant HLA.

There are 13 residues in the CDR3. V was clipped by 6 bases and J by 0 bases, with 5 bases between them. CDR1 is SEHNR and CDR2 is FQNEAQ in the germline V gene (reference sequence). TCRdb processed the reads anew with MiXCR; each CDR3 protein has one entry. The table has 640,000 or so distinct CDR3 sequences, 30% to 35% seen once. The sample in question was cultured PBMCs, obtained from culture after CMV antigen stimulation. V gene TRBV7-9 combines with J gene TRBJ1-4; D is unresolved. The TCR originated in a human donor in good health (CMV status not recorded). Some clones in this sample may be carry-over from other donors' samples. CDR3 DNA sequence: TGTGCCAGCAGGCTTCCAACTAATGAAAAACTGTTTTTT. Encoded protein: CASRLPTNEKLFF.